A selection of T cell receptor beta chains follows, all from one sample in a study of T cells after yellow fever vaccination. Each CDR3 protein gets one entry after TCRdb re-called the 5' RACE reads with MiXCR. In the table there are about 550,000 distinct CDR3 sequences, over 15% of which are singletons. The sample here was PBMCs, taken 15 days after the yellow fever booster vaccination. The receptors derive from a man aged 25-45 years who received the YFV17D yellow fever vaccine. CDR3s include the opening cysteine and the closing phenylalanine or tryptophan. A D gene is named only where the DNA matches it firmly. Where a row states a size, it is once, few, many or the class of an expanded clone; other rows omit it.

V	D	J	size	CDR3	DNA
TRBV29-1	-	TRBJ1-1	-	CSGQSAEAFF	TGCAGCGGACAGAGCGCTGAAGCTTTCTTT
TRBV24-1	-	TRBJ2-3	few	CATRPRDSSTDTQYF	TGTGCCACCAGGCCTCGGGACTCCTCCACAGATACGCAGTATTTT
TRBV6-2/TRBV6-3	-	TRBJ1-2	-	CASSQGGRSYTF	TGTGCCAGCAGCCAAGGGGGACGAAGCTACACCTTC
TRBV12-3/TRBV12-4	TRBD1	TRBJ2-7	many	CASSSQGASYEQYF	TGTGCCAGCAGTTCACAGGGGGCGTCCTACGAGCAGTACTTC
TRBV7-6	TRBD2	TRBJ2-7	-	CASSQGSSGTSGVYEQYF	TGTGCCAGCAGCCAAGGGTCTTCGGGGACTAGCGGAGTTTACGAGCAGTACTTC
TRBV27	TRBD2	TRBJ2-1	few	CASRPLAGAYNEQFF	TGTGCCAGCAGACCCCTAGCGGGAGCCTACAATGAGCAGTTCTTC
TRBV6-1	TRBD2	TRBJ2-1	-	CASTRLAGDEQFF	TGTGCCAGCACTCGACTAGCGGGAGATGAGCAGTTCTTC
TRBV27	TRBD1	TRBJ1-6	few	CASSSGQGANSPLHF	TGTGCCAGCAGTTCTGGACAGGGGGCGAATTCACCCCTCCACTTT
TRBV20-1	-	TRBJ2-7	-	CSARGGPYEQYF	TGCAGTGCTAGAGGCGGACCCTACGAGCAGTACTTC
TRBV6-5	-	TRBJ1-2	few	CASSGEFGGYTF	TGTGCCAGCAGTGGGGAATTCGGAGGCTACACCTTC
TRBV7-2	-	TRBJ1-1	-	CASSLETGDTEAFF	TGTGCCAGCAGCTTAGAGACCGGGGATACTGAAGCTTTCTTT
TRBV4-3	-	TRBJ2-5	few	CASSQEGVEGETQYF	TGCGCCAGCAGCCAAGAGGGTGTGGAAGGAGAGACCCAGTACTTC
TRBV29-1	-	TRBJ2-3	few	CSAERTDTQYF	TGCAGCGCGGAGAGGACAGATACGCAGTATTTT
TRBV20-1	-	TRBJ2-3	-	CSAGRQASTDTQYF	TGCAGTGCTGGGAGACAGGCCAGCACAGATACGCAGTATTTT
TRBV5-1	TRBD2	TRBJ2-1	few	CASSLLTSGYNEQFF	TGCGCCAGCAGCTTGTTGACTAGCGGCTACAATGAGCAGTTCTTC
TRBV28	-	TRBJ2-1	few	CASSFRDQLGWSDEQFF	TGTGCCAGCAGTTTCCGGGACCAACTTGGGTGGAGCGATGAGCAGTTCTTC
TRBV21-1	-	TRBJ1-5	few	CASSSPPGGREPGQPQHF	TGTGCCAGCAGCAGCCCTCCGGGGGGCAGGGAACCCGGTCAGCCCCAGCATTTT
TRBV12-3/TRBV12-4	-	TRBJ1-2	-	CASSARVGYTF	TGTGCCAGCAGTGCCAGGGTTGGCTACACCTTC
TRBV11-1	-	TRBJ1-4	-	CASSFGTFNEKLFF	TGTGCCAGCAGCTTCGGGACCTTTAATGAAAAACTGTTTTTT
TRBV5-6	-	TRBJ2-1	-	CASSGIPLMAGLRNEQFF	TGTGCCAGCAGCGGAATCCCTTTGATGGCGGGGCTTCGGAATGAGCAGTTCTTC
TRBV4-2	-	TRBJ1-4	-	CASSQGGPTNEKLFF	TGTGCCAGCAGCCAAGGGGGACCAACTAATGAAAAACTGTTTTTT
TRBV5-3	TRBD2	TRBJ2-7	few	CARSLAPCWEGRFYEQYF	TGTGCCAGAAGCTTGGCCCCCTGTTGGGAGGGCCGATTTTACGAGCAGTACTTC
TRBV12-3/TRBV12-4	TRBD1	TRBJ2-1	few	CASSFGTGRYNEQFF	TGTGCCAGCAGCTTCGGGACAGGGCGATACAATGAGCAGTTCTTC
TRBV10-2	TRBD2	TRBJ2-1	few	CASRATSGPYNEQFF	TGCGCCAGCAGGGCGACTAGCGGTCCCTACAATGAGCAGTTCTTC
TRBV6-2/TRBV6-3	TRBD2	TRBJ2-1	-	CASSDGLATYNEQFF	TGTGCCAGCAGCGACGGACTAGCTACCTACAATGAGCAGTTCTTC
TRBV12-3/TRBV12-4	TRBD2	TRBJ2-3	few	CASTRLAGTDTQYF	TGTGCCAGCACCCGTCTAGCGGGAACAGATACGCAGTATTTT
TRBV12-3/TRBV12-4	-	TRBJ2-5	-	CATGQTQETQYF	TGTGCCACAGGACAGACCCAAGAGACCCAGTACTTC
TRBV7-7	-	TRBJ1-1	-	CASSFDGTATGAFF	TGTGCTAGCAGCTTCGATGGGACGGCGACGGGGGCTTTCTTT